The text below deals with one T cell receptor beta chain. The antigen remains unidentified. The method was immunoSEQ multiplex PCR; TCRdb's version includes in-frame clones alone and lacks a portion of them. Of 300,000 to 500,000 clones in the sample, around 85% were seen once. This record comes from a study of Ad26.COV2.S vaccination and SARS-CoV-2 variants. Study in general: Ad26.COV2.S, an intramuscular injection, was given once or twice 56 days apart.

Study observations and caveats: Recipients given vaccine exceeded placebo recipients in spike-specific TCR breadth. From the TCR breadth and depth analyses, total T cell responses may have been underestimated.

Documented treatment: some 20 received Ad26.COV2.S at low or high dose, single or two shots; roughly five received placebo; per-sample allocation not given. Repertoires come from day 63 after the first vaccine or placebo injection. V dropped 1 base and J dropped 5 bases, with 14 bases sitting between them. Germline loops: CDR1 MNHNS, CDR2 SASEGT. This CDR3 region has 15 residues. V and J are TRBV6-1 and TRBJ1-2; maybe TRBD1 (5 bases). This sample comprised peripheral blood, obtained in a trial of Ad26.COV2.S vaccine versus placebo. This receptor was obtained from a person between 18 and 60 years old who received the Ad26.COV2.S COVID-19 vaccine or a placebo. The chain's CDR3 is CASSEGRGVLYGYTF. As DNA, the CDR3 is TGTGCCAGCAGTGAAGGGAGAGGGGTTTTATATGGCTACACCTTC.